These 26 T cell receptor beta chains originate from one sample sequenced in a study of response to subunit inactivated influenza vaccine. TCRdb analysed the RT-PCR reads with MiXCR anew, one entry per CDR3 protein. The data show about 520,000 distinct CDR3 sequences, over 9.5% seen once. Sample: PBMCs from blood, taken roughly 47 days after vaccination. Receptor source: a man between 50 and 59 years old who received an inactivated influenza vaccine.

The chain links TRBV20-1 to TRBJ2-7; either TRBD1 or TRBD2 may fit D (6 bases each). Germline-derived CDR1 and CDR2 are DFQATT and SNEGSKA (reference sequence). V lost 3 bases, J lost 6 bases, and 12 bases lay in between. The CDR3 runs 12 residues. The CDR3 here is CSASGGFGEQYF. DNA of the CDR3: TGCAGTGCTAGCGGGGGCTTCGGCGAGCAGTACTTC.

This clonotype was seen a few times. The rearrangement links TRBV15 to TRBJ2-7; D not resolved. CDR3 length equals 11 residues. Trimming removed 8 bases at V and 11 bases at J, with 16 bases between. Germline V gene lookup returns CDR1 LNHNV and CDR2 YYDKDF (reference sequence). In nucleotides, the CDR3 is TGTGCCACCGTGGTCGAATTGGCGGAGTACTTC. This codes for CATVVELAEYF. The variable domain in full, completed from reference TRBV15 and TRBJ2-7, reads DAMVIQNPRYQVTQFGKPVTLSCSQTLNHNVMYWYQQKSSQAPKLLFHYYDKDFNNEADTPDNFQSRRPNTSFCFLDIRSPGLGDTAMYLCATVVELAEYFGPGTRLTVT.

V usage is TRBV4-3 and J usage is TRBJ2-7, with 8 bases that match TRBD1. The junction had 13 bases not matched to a gene; V was cut back by 0 bases and J by 0 bases. CDR1 and CDR2 from the germline V gene are LGHNA and YSLEER. CDR3 length equals 19 residues. CDR3 sequence reads: CASSQDRRQGTFSSYEQYF. The CDR3, as DNA: TGCGCCAGCAGCCAAGATCGGAGACAGGGGACCTTCAGCTCCTACGAGCAGTACTTC.

V gene TRBV4-1 combines with J gene TRBJ2-2, with a tentative D call TRBD1 (6 bases). The V gene's germline CDR1 is MGHRA and CDR2 YSYEKL. The CDR3 totals 17 residues. Trimming cost V 4 bases and J 0 bases, with 15 bases left between them. The CDR3 loop is CASSRVGGPSNTGELFF. The CDR3 DNA sequence: TGCGCCAGCAGCCGAGTAGGGGGACCATCGAACACCGGGGAGCTGTTTTTT.

This clonotype was seen a few times. The rearrangement uses TRBV12-3 or TRBV12-4 and TRBJ2-3, with D perhaps matching TRBD2 (6 bases). The CDR3 spans 15 residues. V shed 5 bases and J shed 2 bases, with 14 bases lying between them. The CDR3 reads CASSALAENTDTQYF. DNA for the CDR3: TGTGCCAGCAGTGCATTAGCGGAGAACACAGATACGCAGTATTTT.

This chain connects TRBV20-1 to TRBJ2-7; D remains unclear. The V end was cut by 0 bases, the J end by 6 bases, with 9 bases between. This CDR3 region has 12 residues. Per the germline V gene, CDR1 is DFQATT and CDR2 is SNEGSKA (reference sequence). DNA for the CDR3: TGCAGTGCTAGAGACCCCGGGTTCGAGCAGTACTTC. It yields the protein CSARDPGFEQYF.

In this sample, this clonotype turned up a few times. The chain has TRBV9 and TRBJ2-3, with a weak D call TRBD2 (5 bases). The germline V gene encodes CDR1 SGDLS and CDR2 YYNGEE. V was clipped by 3 bases and J by 1 base, with 15 bases between them. The CDR3 consists of 16 residues. CDR3: CASSEIPGIGTDTQYF. The CDR3 nucleotides read TGTGCCAGCAGCGAAATACCGGGAATCGGCACAGATACGCAGTATTTT.

This clonotype was observed many times. V is TRBV7-8 and J is TRBJ2-7; D not resolved. The germline gives CDR1 SGHVS, CDR2 FQNEAQ. The CDR3 has 14 residues. Deletions cut 7 bases from V and 1 base from J, with 14 bases between. The CDR3 protein is CASTPAVWSYEQYF. The DNA for the CDR3 is TGTGCCAGCACACCTGCTGTCTGGTCCTACGAGCAGTACTTC.

This clonotype was observed a handful of times. CDR3 in amino acids: CASSLAGQGASVGELFF. CDR3 nucleotide sequence: TGTGCCAGCAGCTTAGCGGGACAGGGGGCTTCGGTCGGGGAGCTGTTTTTT. The V call is TRBV7-6, the J call TRBJ2-2, with 12 bases fitting TRBD1. The CDR3 is 17 amino acids. V lost 0 bases, J lost 7 bases, and 6 bases stayed unmatched. Germline CDR1 SGHVS, CDR2 FNYEAQ.

V is TRBV29-1 and J is TRBJ2-7; D call uncertain. Trimming removed 7 bases from V and 2 bases from J, with 15 bases in between. The CDR3 extends over 13 amino acids. Germline values: CDR1 SQVTM, CDR2 ANQGSEA. The CDR3 loop reads CSAAEAPPYEQYF. CDR3 sequence (DNA): TGCAGCGCTGCAGAGGCACCTCCCTACGAGCAGTACTTC.

The genes are TRBV28 and TRBJ2-3, with D uncertain. CDR1 MDHEN and CDR2 SYDVKM come from the germline V gene. The V end was cut by 5 bases, the J end by 5 bases, with 8 bases between. This CDR3 spans 12 amino acids. CDR3 sequence reads: CASSTNRDTQYF. The CDR3 DNA reads TGTGCCAGCAGTACTAATCGAGATACGCAGTATTTT.

The chain links TRBV5-1 to TRBJ1-4; the D gene is possibly TRBD1 (5 bases). This CDR3 comprises 15 residues. Between the trimmed V and J ends, which lost 4 bases and 4 bases, there was a span of 14 bases. Germline V CDR1 and CDR2: SGHRS, YFSETQ. CDR3 protein: CASSIGRGLNEKLFF. The DNA for the CDR3 is TGCGCCAGCAGCATCGGACGGGGACTTAATGAAAAACTGTTTTTT.

Only a few counts were recorded for this clonotype. This chain joins TRBV6-1 and TRBJ2-1; 13 nucleotides line up with TRBD2. Germline CDR1 MNHNS, CDR2 SASEGT. This CDR3 comprises 16 residues. V trimming: 5 bases; J trimming: 8 bases; junction bases outside the gene matches: 9. This CDR3 reads CASSMTTSGGNDEQFF. Here the CDR3 DNA reads TGTGCCAGCAGTATGACGACTAGCGGGGGGAATGATGAGCAGTTCTTC.

This clonotype was seen at least ten times. This chain uses TRBV5-1 with TRBJ1-2; D might be TRBD1 (5 bases). The CDR3 totals 14 residues. Trimming shortened V by 4 bases and J by 4 bases, and 14 bases separated the two germline ends. Germline assignment: CDR1 SGHRS and CDR2 YFSETQ. CDR3 coding DNA: TGCGCCAGCAGCAGGCCAGGGAGTGGCTATGGCTACACCTTC. Translating gives CASSRPGSGYGYTF. Drawing the rest from reference TRBV5-1 and TRBJ1-2, the complete variable domain is KAGVTQTPRYLIKTRGQQVTLSCSPISGHRSVSWYQQTPGQGLQFLFEYFSETQRNKGNFPGRFSGRQFSNSRSEMNVSTLELGDSALYLCASSRPGSGYGYTFGSGTRLTVV.

The V call is TRBV12-3 or TRBV12-4, the J call TRBJ2-1; D is ambiguous. The CDR3 contains 14 residues. V lost 7 bases, J lost 0 bases, and 10 bases lay in between. As DNA, the CDR3 is TGTGCCAGCAAAGAGACCAGCTCCTACAATGAGCAGTTCTTC. Translated, it gives CASKETSSYNEQFF.

This clonotype was counted between two and nine times. V and J are TRBV14 and TRBJ2-1, with D unresolved. V was cut by 1 base and J by 7 bases, with 14 bases left in between. This CDR3 is built from 15 residues. From germline, CDR1 is SGHDN and CDR2 FVKESK. CDR3: CASSQGGSKGNEQFF. The CDR3 coding sequence is TGTGCCAGCAGCCAAGGTGGTAGCAAGGGAAATGAGCAGTTCTTC.

This clonotype was counted between two and nine times. The J gene is TRBJ2-7, the V gene TRBV19; 9 nucleotides align to TRBD1. With 8 bases clipped from V and 5 bases from J, the junction kept 7 bases outside the gene matches. Germline lookup yields CDR1 LNHDA and CDR2 SQIVND (reference sequence). CDR3 size: 13 residues. CDR3 DNA: TGTGCCAGTGCGTCGGACAGGGGCCACGAGCAGTACTTC. It yields the protein CASASDRGHEQYF.

This rearrangement joins TRBV29-1 to TRBJ2-3, with D possibly matching TRBD1 (6 bases). CDR1 is SQVTM, CDR2 ANQGSEA, per germline. Trimming took 5 bases from V and 4 from J, leaving 16 bases between them. The CDR3 length is 14 residues. The CDR3 DNA reads TGCAGCGTTCCGGAGCCCAGGGGCCCAGATACGCAGTATTTT. Its translation: CSVPEPRGPDTQYF.

This clonotype was observed at least ten times. The junction differs from germline at one of its ends, possibly a read error. The chain recombines TRBV4-2 with TRBJ1-1, with 9 bases identical to TRBD1. This CDR3 contains 14 residues. Germline CDR1 and CDR2: LGHNA and YNFKEQ. In nucleotides, the CDR3 is TGTGCCAGCAGTCAAGACAGGGGGTACACTGAAGCTTTCTTT. This sequence encodes CASSQDRGYTEAFF.

This clonotype was counted at least ten times. The CDR3 here is CASSYPLNEQFF. The CDR3 DNA reads as TGTGCCAGCAGTTACCCCCTCAATGAGCAGTTCTTC. The chain uses TRBV6-6 and TRBJ2-1; D ambiguous. The CDR3 contains 12 residues. The ends were cut back, 2 bases at V and 6 bases at J, with 5 bases in the middle. CDR1 and CDR2 from the germline V gene are MNHNY and SVGAGI (reference sequence).

This clonotype was recorded a few times. The V call is TRBV4-1, the J call TRBJ2-7; D is possibly TRBD1 (5 bases). The length of the CDR3 is 14 residues. Germline loops: CDR1 MGHRA, CDR2 YSYEKL. Trimming pared 7 bases from V and 1 base from J, leaving 14 bases between. The CDR3 coding sequence is TGCGCCAGCAAGAGGTCCCAGGGATCCTACGAGCAGTACTTC. It codes for CASKRSQGSYEQYF.

This clonotype was counted a few times. The gene calls are TRBV20-1 and TRBJ2-3, with D possibly being TRBD1 (5 bases). There are 16 residues in the CDR3. Germline V CDR1 and CDR2: DFQATT, SNEGSKA (reference sequence). Trimming pared 0 bases from V and 0 bases from J, leaving 13 bases between. CDR3 sequence: CSARDFRQSSTDTQYF. The CDR3 region has the DNA TGCAGTGCTAGAGATTTCAGACAGTCTAGCACAGATACGCAGTATTTT.

In this sample, this clonotype turned up a few times. The rearrangement links TRBV5-6 to TRBJ2-3, with 7 bases matching TRBD1. The CDR3 is 15 residues long. Unmatched junction bases numbered 8, after V lost 3 bases and J lost 4 bases. From germline, CDR1 is SGHDT and CDR2 YYEEEE. CDR3 residues: CASSSGTVRPDTQYF. DNA for the CDR3: TGTGCCAGCAGCTCGGGGACAGTCAGACCAGATACGCAGTATTTT.

This clonotype showed up just once. V usage is TRBV6-5 and J usage is TRBJ1-5; a possible D gene is TRBD1 (5 bases). Trimming took off 0 bases at V and 0 bases at J, with 12 bases between the two ends. CDR1 MNHEY and CDR2 SVGAGI come from the germline V gene. CDR3 length: 17 residues. CDR3 bases: TGTGCCAGCAGTTACTCGAAATTCGGGGGTAGCAATCAGCCCCAGCATTTT. This translates into CASSYSKFGGSNQPQHF.

This clonotype was detected ten times or more. This chain connects TRBV20-1 to TRBJ1-1; the D gene is possibly TRBD1 (5 bases). Trimming shortened V by 2 bases and J by 3 bases, and 25 bases separated the two germline ends. The CDR3 extends over 18 amino acids. The germline CDR1 and CDR2 sequences are DFQATT and SNEGSKA (reference sequence). The CDR3 region is CSARRGGIWGFADTEAFF. Written as DNA, the CDR3 is TGCAGTGCTAGAAGAGGTGGTATATGGGGGTTCGCGGACACTGAAGCTTTCTTT.

This clonotype was seen a handful of times. The J gene is TRBJ1-2, the V gene TRBV10-3, with 12 bases lining up with TRBD1. In germline, CDR1 is ENHRY, CDR2 SYGVKD. The CDR3 has 15 residues. After removal of 3 bases from V and 7 bases from J, the junction contained 6 bases not matched to a gene. The CDR3 reads CAISDRDRGLGGYTF. CDR3 DNA sequence: TGTGCCATCAGTGACCGGGACAGGGGGCTCGGTGGCTACACCTTC.